The 21 T cell receptor beta chains in this list originate from one sample, sequenced in a study of memory CD4+ T cells and cytomegalovirus serostatus. The sort gate was single viable CD3+CD4+CD8-CD45RO+ cells for memory CD4+ T cells. Only in-frame clones appear in the TCRdb table, and some are missing; sequencing was by immunoSEQ multiplex PCR. Of 35,000 to 40,000 clones in the sample, 79% were seen once. The sequenced sample consisted of memory CD4+ T cells from blood. Source of these receptors: an adult in good health and CMV-seropositive.

The chain joins TRBV5-4 to TRBJ1-6; D remains unclear. This CDR3 region has 13 residues. The V and J ends lost 1 base and 7 bases respectively, with 6 bases between them. Germline CDR1 is SGHNT and CDR2 is YYREEE (reference sequence). The CDR3 loop is CASSLFGNSPLHF. CDR3 coding DNA: TGTGCCAGCAGCTTGTTCGGAAATTCACCCCTCCACTTT.

The chain employs TRBV5-4 and TRBJ1-2; D ambiguous. The CDR3 contains 14 residues. Germline values: CDR1 SGHNT, CDR2 YYREEE (reference sequence). V lost 8 bases to trimming and J lost 4 bases, with 18 bases between them. The chain's CDR3 is CASRRRGGSYGYTF. The CDR3, as DNA: TGTGCCAGTAGACGCCGCGGAGGGAGCTATGGCTACACCTTC.

DNA for the CDR3: TGTGCCATCAGTGGAACACTCTATAATTCACCCCTCCACTTT. Amino acids: CAISGTLYNSPLHF. The V and J genes are TRBV10-3 and TRBJ1-6, with no clear D. The germline V gene has CDR1 ENHRY and CDR2 SYGVKD. The CDR3 extends over 14 amino acids. Trimming took off 4 bases at V and 3 bases at J, with 7 bases between the two ends.

The chain joins TRBV5-1 to TRBJ1-5, with TRBD1 matching over 7 bases. The trim removed 4 bases at V and 0 bases at J, leaving 4 bases unmatched. CDR3 length: 15 residues. In germline, CDR1 is SGHRS, CDR2 YFSETQ. The CDR3 loop reads CASSPTGASNQPQHF. The CDR3 DNA follows: TGCGCCAGCAGCCCTACAGGGGCTAGCAATCAGCCCCAGCATTTT.

The chain joins TRBV18 to TRBJ1-1, with D maybe TRBD1 (6 bases). Trimming removed 0 bases at V and 4 bases at J, with 12 bases between. CDR1 is KGHSH and CDR2 is LQKENI in the germline V gene. CDR3 length: 15 amino acids. The CDR3 reads CASSPPRRGGTEAFF. The CDR3 bases are TGTGCCAGCTCACCACCCCGCAGGGGCGGCACTGAAGCTTTCTTT.

The chain has TRBV11-2 and TRBJ2-1; 9 bases map to TRBD2. The V gene end was trimmed by 1 base and the J gene end by 5 bases; junction bases not matched to a gene: 9. The germline V gene has CDR1 SGHAT and CDR2 FQNNGV. This CDR3 contains 17 residues. The CDR3 coding sequence is TGTGCCAGCAGCTTAGTCCCTTATAGCGGGGGAAACAATGAGCAGTTCTTC. Its protein product is CASSLVPYSGGNNEQFF.

This chain joins TRBV29-1 and TRBJ1-4; TRBD1 is a possible D gene (6 bases). Trimming pared 7 bases from V and 0 bases from J, leaving 12 bases between. The CDR3 is 14 amino acids. CDR1 and CDR2 (germline): SQVTM, ANQGSEA. The CDR3 sequence: CSGGEGATNEKLFF. CDR3 DNA sequence: TGCAGCGGAGGAGAGGGGGCAACTAATGAAAAACTGTTTTTT.

The chain carries TRBV9 and TRBJ2-4, with D uncertain. The CDR3 is made up of 16 amino acids. V lost 0 bases and J lost 0, with 10 bases in between. In germline, CDR1 is SGDLS, CDR2 YYNGEE. CDR3 nucleotides: TGTGCCAGCAGCGTAGATCCGGATGTAGCCAAAAACATTCAGTACTTC. Its translation: CASSVDPDVAKNIQYF.

This clone was recorded only once. An end of the junction differs from the germline gene, which may be a read error. This sequence joins TRBV7-8 and TRBJ1-2, with D possibly being TRBD1 (5 bases). From germline, CDR1 is SGHVS and CDR2 FQNEAQ. This CDR3 has 16 residues. CDR3 DNA: TGTGCCAGCGGCTTAGAATTTAGAGCTAGGGGCTATGGCTACACCTTC. Protein: CASGLEFRARGYGYTF.

This sequence joins TRBV19 and TRBJ2-2, with 10 bases identical to TRBD1. Germline values: CDR1 LNHDA, CDR2 SQIVND (reference sequence). CDR3 size: 14 residues. The trim removed 5 bases at V and 3 bases at J, leaving 0 bases unmatched. The DNA for the CDR3 is TGTGCCAGTAGTGGGACAGGGGACACCGGGGAGCTGTTTTTT. Translation gives CASSGTGDTGELFF.

The chain recombines TRBV6-6 with TRBJ1-1; D remains unclear. CDR1 and CDR2 from the germline V gene are MNHNY and SVGAGI (reference sequence). The V gene lost 5 bases and the J gene lost 7 bases, with 11 bases spanning the gap. This CDR3 spans 12 amino acids. CDR3 sequence: CASSPLGYEAFF. The CDR3 DNA reads as TGTGCCAGCAGTCCGCTCGGGTATGAAGCTTTCTTT.

V usage is TRBV2 and J usage is TRBJ2-3; no firm D call. Germline loops: CDR1 SNHLY, CDR2 FYNNEI. The CDR3 is made up of 15 amino acids. Trimming took 4 bases from V and 6 from J, leaving 17 bases between them. CDR3 sequence reads: CASSAGGNSGDTQYF. Here the CDR3 DNA reads TGTGCCAGCAGTGCCGGTGGCAACAGTGGGGATACGCAGTATTTT.

This rearrangement joins TRBV29-1 to TRBJ1-2, with 7 bases aligning to TRBD1. Germline V gene sequence: CDR1 SQVTM, CDR2 ANQGSEA. The CDR3 is made up of 13 amino acids. V gave up 6 bases and J gave up 2 bases; unmatched junction bases: 6. In nucleotides, the CDR3 is TGCAGCGTCTCCGGACAGGCCAACTATGGCTACACCTTC. Its protein is CSVSGQANYGYTF.

This sequence joins TRBV7-9 and TRBJ1-5; perhaps TRBD1 as D (5 bases). This CDR3 contains 15 residues. V lost 5 bases, J lost 5 bases, and 16 bases lay in between. Germline assignment: CDR1 SEHNR and CDR2 FQNEAQ (reference sequence). CDR3 sequence: CASSPDSKGYQPQHF. The DNA of the CDR3 is TGTGCCAGCAGCCCAGATTCTAAGGGGTATCAGCCCCAGCATTTT. Filled out from reference TRBV7-9 and TRBJ1-5, the complete variable domain reads DTGVSQNPRHKITKRGQNVTFRCDPISEHNRLYWYRQTLGQGPEFLTYFQNEAQLEKSRLLSDRFSAERPKGSFSTLEIQRTEQGDSAMYLCASSPDSKGYQPQHFGDGTRLSIL.

This clone was detected only a few times. The V and J genes are TRBV7-6 and TRBJ2-7; 9 nucleotides line up with TRBD2. J gave up 0 bases and V 5 bases, and 5 bases lay outside the gene matches. This CDR3 has 15 residues. Germline values: CDR1 SGHVS, CDR2 FNYEAQ. DNA for the CDR3: TGTGCCAGCAGCCCCGCTAGCGGGGTCTCCTACGAGCAGTACTTC. This sequence encodes CASSPASGVSYEQYF.

This clone was counted between two and nine times. J is TRBJ1-1 and V is TRBV29-1; D gene unclear. Germline V gene data show CDR1 as SQVTM and CDR2 as ANQGSEA. The germline V and J ends were trimmed by 7 bases and 2 bases, with 11 bases remaining between them. The CDR3 has 12 residues. The CDR3 coding sequence is TGCAGCGGCCAATTATCAAACACTGAAGCTTTCTTT. Translated, it gives CSGQLSNTEAFF. The whole variable domain, filled in from reference TRBV29-1 and TRBJ1-1, reads SAVISQKPSRDICQRGTSLTIQCQVDSQVTMMFWYRQQPGQSLTLIATANQGSEATYESGFVIDKFPISRPNLTFSTLTVSNMSPEDSSIYLCSGQLSNTEAFFGQGTRLTVV.

Comment on this clone: This same CDR3 is encoded by further DNA sequences in the sample. The V call is TRBV9, the J call TRBJ1-6; 12 nucleotides line up with TRBD1. V trimming: 3 bases; J trimming: 6 bases; junction bases outside the gene matches: 1. CDR3 length equals 15 residues. Looked up from germline, CDR1 is SGDLS and CDR2 is YYNGEE. The CDR3 spells CASSAGQGANSPLHF. CDR3 DNA sequence: TGTGCCAGCAGCGCGGGACAGGGGGCTAATTCACCCCTCCACTTT.

The chain is built from TRBV5-1 and TRBJ1-4, with TRBD1 matching over 7 bases. Unmatched junction bases numbered 4, after V lost 4 bases and J lost 4 bases. The CDR3 consists of 14 residues. Germline CDR1 and CDR2: SGHRS and YFSETQ. The DNA of the CDR3 is TGCGCCAGCAGCATGGGACAGAGTAATGAAAAACTGTTTTTT. Protein product: CASSMGQSNEKLFF.

The rearrangement uses TRBV7-9 and TRBJ2-5, with TRBD2 identical over 16 bases. The V gene's germline CDR1 is SEHNR and CDR2 FQNEAQ (reference sequence). The CDR3 loop spans 19 amino acids. Trimming removed 4 bases from V and 5 bases from J; junction bases left unmatched: 13. The CDR3 region is CASSSSPGLAGGRKETQYF. CDR3 in DNA: TGTGCCAGCAGCTCCTCGCCGGGACTAGCGGGAGGGCGTAAGGAGACCCAGTACTTC. The entire variable domain, with the rest obtained from reference TRBV7-9 and TRBJ2-5, is as follows: DTGVSQNPRHKITKRGQNVTFRCDPISEHNRLYWYRQTLGQGPEFLTYFQNEAQLEKSRLLSDRFSAERPKGSFSTLEIQRTEQGDSAMYLCASSSSPGLAGGRKETQYFGPGTRLLVL.

V and J are TRBV5-5 and TRBJ2-7; TRBD1 might be the D (5 bases). Germline V gene lookup returns CDR1 SGHKS and CDR2 YYEKEE (reference sequence). Trimming took 3 bases from V and 2 from J, leaving 12 bases between them. The CDR3 sequence is 14 residues long. The CDR3 nucleotides are TGTGCCAGCAGCTCCCAGGGTCCAGCCTACGAGCAGTACTTC. As protein: CASSSQGPAYEQYF.

The chain uses TRBV9 and TRBJ1-3; D is undetermined. Trimming left V 0 bases short and J 0 bases short, with 10 bases between. CDR3 length: 16 amino acids. In germline, CDR1 is SGDLS, CDR2 YYNGEE. CDR3 residues: CASSVGPVSSGNTIYF. DNA for the CDR3: TGTGCCAGCAGCGTAGGGCCCGTCTCCTCTGGAAACACCATATATTTT.